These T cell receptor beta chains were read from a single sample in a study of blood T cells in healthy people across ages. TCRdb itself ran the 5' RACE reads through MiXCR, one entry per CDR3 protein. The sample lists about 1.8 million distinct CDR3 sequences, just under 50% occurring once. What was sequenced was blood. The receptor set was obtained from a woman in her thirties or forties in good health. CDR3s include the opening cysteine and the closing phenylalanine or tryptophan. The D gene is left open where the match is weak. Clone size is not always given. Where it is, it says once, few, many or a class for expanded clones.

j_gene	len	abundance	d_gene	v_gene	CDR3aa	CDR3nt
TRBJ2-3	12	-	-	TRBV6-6	CASSSQWDTQYF	TGTGCCAGCAGTTCACAGTGGGATACGCAGTATTTT
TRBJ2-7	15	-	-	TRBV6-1	CASSSRVGVLYEQYF	TGTGCCAGCAGTTCCAGGGTTGGGGTTTTATACGAGCAGTACTTC
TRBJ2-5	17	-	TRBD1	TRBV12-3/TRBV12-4	CASSAGTGVSGQGTQYF	TGTGCCAGCAGCGCCGGGACAGGGGTCTCGGGCCAAGGGACCCAGTACTTC
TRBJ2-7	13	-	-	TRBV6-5	CASSLGRGIEQYF	TGTGCCAGCAGTCTCGGGCGGGGAATCGAGCAGTACTTC
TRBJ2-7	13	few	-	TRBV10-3	CAINGGTAYEQYF	TGTGCCATCAACGGGGGAACCGCCTACGAGCAGTACTTC
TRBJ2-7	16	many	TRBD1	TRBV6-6	CASSSLRDRDQKGQYF	TGTGCCAGCAGTTCCTTACGGGACAGGGATCAGAAGGGGCAGTACTTC
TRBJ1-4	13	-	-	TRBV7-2	CASSLALGGQLFF	TGTGCCAGCAGCTTAGCGCTGGGGGGACAACTGTTTTTT
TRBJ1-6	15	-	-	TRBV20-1	CSARLLGAYNSPLHF	TGCAGTGCTAGATTGCTTGGCGCCTATAATTCACCCCTCCACTTT
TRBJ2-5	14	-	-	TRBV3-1	CASSQPTGSETQYF	TGTGCCAGCAGCCAACCTACAGGTTCGGAGACCCAGTACTTC
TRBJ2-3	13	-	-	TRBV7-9	CASSDRTTDTQYF	TGTGCCAGCAGCGACCGTACCACAGATACGCAGTATTTT
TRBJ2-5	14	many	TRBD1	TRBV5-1	CASSLNRGPETQYF	TGCGCCAGCAGCTTGAACAGGGGGCCGGAGACCCAGTACTTC
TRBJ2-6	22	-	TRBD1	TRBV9	CASSVGSLGQGVEGSGANVLTF	TGTGCCAGCAGCGTAGGGTCTCTCGGACAGGGAGTTGAGGGGTCTGGGGCCAACGTCCTGACTTTC
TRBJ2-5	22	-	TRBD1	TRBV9	CASSVSSGPPGTGEKREETQYF	TGTGCCAGCAGCGTATCATCAGGGCCGCCCGGGACAGGGGAGAAAAGAGAAGAGACCCAGTACTTC
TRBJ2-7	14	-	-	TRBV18	CASSPVGVQYEQYF	TGTGCCAGCTCACCGGTGGGGGTTCAATACGAGCAGTACTTC
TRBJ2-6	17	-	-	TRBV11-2	CASSLDGTGLGANVLTF	TGTGCCAGCAGCTTAGACGGTACAGGCCTTGGGGCCAACGTCCTGACTTTC
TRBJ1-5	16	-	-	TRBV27	CASSLGSAAANQPQHF	TGTGCCAGCAGTTTAGGTTCGGCCGCGGCGAATCAGCCCCAGCATTTT
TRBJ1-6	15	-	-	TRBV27	CASSDYRDPRSPLHF	TGTGCCAGCAGTGACTACAGGGATCCCCGGTCACCCCTCCACTTT
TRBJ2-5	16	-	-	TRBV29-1	CSVEAQGTLDQETQYF	TGCAGCGTTGAAGCCCAGGGGACCTTGGACCAAGAGACCCAGTACTTC
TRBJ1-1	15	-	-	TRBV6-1	CASSLTMGARTEAFF	TGTGCCAGCAGTCTTACTATGGGGGCCCGAACTGAAGCTTTCTTT
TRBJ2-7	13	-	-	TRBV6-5	CASSDLGVYEQYF	TGTGCCAGCAGTGATTTGGGAGTTTACGAGCAGTACTTC
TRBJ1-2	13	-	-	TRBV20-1	CSAPRQAGDGYTF	TGCAGTGCCCCCCGCCAGGCCGGGGATGGCTACACCTTC
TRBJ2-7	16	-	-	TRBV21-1	CASSKVRRAVTYEQYF	TGTGCCAGCAGCAAAGTTCGCAGGGCTGTTACATACGAGCAGTACTTC
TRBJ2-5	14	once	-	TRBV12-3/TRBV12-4	CASTSALRAETQYF	TGTGCCAGCACCTCAGCCCTTAGGGCGGAGACCCAGTACTTC
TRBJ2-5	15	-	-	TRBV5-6	CASSRQPRVGETQYF	TGTGCCAGCAGCCGCCAACCCAGGGTGGGGGAGACCCAGTACTTC
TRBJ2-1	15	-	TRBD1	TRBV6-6	CAIHSRDRGSNEQFF	TGTGCCATCCACTCACGGGACAGGGGTTCCAATGAGCAGTTCTTC
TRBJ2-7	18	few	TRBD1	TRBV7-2	CASSLNRDRGFLSYEQYF	TGTGCCAGCAGCTTAAACCGGGACAGGGGTTTCCTATCCTACGAGCAGTACTTC
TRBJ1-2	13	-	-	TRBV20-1	CSARRNRDYGYTF	TGCAGTGCTAGGCGAAACAGGGACTATGGCTACACCTTC
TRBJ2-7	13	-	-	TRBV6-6	CASSYSLQNEQYF	TGTGCCAGCAGTTACTCCCTTCAGAACGAGCAGTACTTC
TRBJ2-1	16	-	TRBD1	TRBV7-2	CASSSAGTGWYNEQFF	TGTGCCAGCAGCTCAGCCGGGACAGGCTGGTACAATGAGCAGTTCTTC
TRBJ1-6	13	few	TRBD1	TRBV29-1	CSVAGQDNSPLHF	TGCAGCGTTGCGGGACAGGATAATTCACCCCTCCACTTT
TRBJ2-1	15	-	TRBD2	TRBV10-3	CAISNSGGSYNEQFF	TGTGCCATCAGTAATAGCGGGGGGTCATACAATGAGCAGTTCTTC
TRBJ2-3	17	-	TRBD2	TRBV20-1	CSARDGYLAGSTDTQYF	TGCAGTGCTAGAGATGGGTACCTAGCGGGGAGCACAGATACGCAGTATTTT
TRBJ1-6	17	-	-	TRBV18	CASSLNNPGQGLEPLHF	TGTGCCAGCTCACTCAACAATCCGGGTCAGGGTCTTGAACCCCTCCACTTT
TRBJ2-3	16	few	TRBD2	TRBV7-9	CASSLGGGRGTDTQYF	TGTGCCAGCAGCTTAGGGGGGGGAAGAGGCACAGATACGCAGTATTTT
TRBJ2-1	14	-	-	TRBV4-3	CASSQDKPQEGGFF	TGCGCCAGCAGCCAAGATAAACCACAGGAAGGTGGGTTCTTC
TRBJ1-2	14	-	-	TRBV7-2	CASSLSGAHEGYTF	TGTGCCAGCAGCTTATCAGGGGCGCATGAAGGCTACACCTTC
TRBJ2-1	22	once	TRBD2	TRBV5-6	CASSLGAWTGVVLAGGGNEQFF	TGTGCCAGCAGCTTGGGAGCCTGGACAGGCGTTGTACTAGCGGGGGGGGGCAATGAGCAGTTCTTC
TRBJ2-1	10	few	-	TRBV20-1	CSAIHNEQFF	TGCAGTGCAATACACAATGAGCAGTTCTTC
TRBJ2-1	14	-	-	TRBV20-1	CSRNNGGKNNEQFF	TGCAGTCGAAATAATGGGGGGAAAAACAATGAGCAGTTCTTC
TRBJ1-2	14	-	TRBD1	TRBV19	CASSRGQDAYGYTF	TGTGCCAGTAGTAGGGGACAGGACGCCTATGGCTACACCTTC
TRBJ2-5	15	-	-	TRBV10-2	CASSEYGTQGETQYF	TGCGCCAGCAGTGAGTACGGAACCCAGGGAGAGACCCAGTACTTC
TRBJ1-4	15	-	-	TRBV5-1	CASSLGGTEDGKLFF	TGCGCCAGCAGCTTGGGAGGGACGGAGGACGGAAAACTGTTTTTT
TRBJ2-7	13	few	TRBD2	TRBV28	CASRPGLGYEQYF	TGTGCCAGCAGGCCGGGACTAGGGTACGAGCAGTACTTC
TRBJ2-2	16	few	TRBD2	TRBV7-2	CASSLGVAGNTGELFF	TGTGCCAGCAGCTTAGGGGTAGCGGGGAACACCGGGGAGCTGTTTTTT
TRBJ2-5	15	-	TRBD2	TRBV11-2	CASGTGGPGSETQYF	TGTGCCAGCGGTACGGGGGGGCCGGGTTCTGAGACCCAGTACTTC
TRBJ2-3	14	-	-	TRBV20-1	CSASGQLDTDTQYF	TGCAGTGCTTCCGGACAACTGGACACAGATACGCAGTATTTT
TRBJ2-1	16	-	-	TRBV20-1	CSARESTGIIYNEQFF	TGCAGTGCTAGAGAATCTACAGGGATAATCTACAATGAGCAGTTCTTC